This T cell receptor beta chain was obtained from a study of beta chain features in type 1 diabetes. Overall study context: Healthy donors resembled patients in age, gender and cell yields.

Findings and caveats of the study: In comparison with healthy donors, patients had naive, central memory and Treg TCRB repertoires that appeared more similar. People with Type 1 diabetes carried modestly yet significantly shorter TCRB CDR3s in all four CD4+ subsets.

One heparinised blood draw averaging approximately 120 mL was given by each donor. To note about this clone: Its antigen is not identified.

The CDR3 loop spans 14 amino acids. V dropped 0 bases and J dropped 9 bases, with 15 bases sitting between them. Germline assignment: CDR1 SGHRS and CDR2 YFSETQ. Expressed TCRB transcripts got sequenced, as all isolated RNA was reverse transcribed. Measured with immunoSEQ multiplex PCR; TCRdb has only the in-frame clones, and not every one. The data contain nearly 700,000 clones, about an eighth of them singletons. Sequences were obtained from naive CD4+ T cells from blood. The receptor's source is a man between 18 and 29 years old with type 1 diabetes. V usage is TRBV5-1 and J usage is TRBJ1-1, with D perhaps matching TRBD1 (6 bases). The CDR3 reads CASSLGQEVYQAFF. CDR3 nucleotides: TGCGCCAGCAGCTTGGGACAGGAGGTTTATCAAGCTTTCTTT.